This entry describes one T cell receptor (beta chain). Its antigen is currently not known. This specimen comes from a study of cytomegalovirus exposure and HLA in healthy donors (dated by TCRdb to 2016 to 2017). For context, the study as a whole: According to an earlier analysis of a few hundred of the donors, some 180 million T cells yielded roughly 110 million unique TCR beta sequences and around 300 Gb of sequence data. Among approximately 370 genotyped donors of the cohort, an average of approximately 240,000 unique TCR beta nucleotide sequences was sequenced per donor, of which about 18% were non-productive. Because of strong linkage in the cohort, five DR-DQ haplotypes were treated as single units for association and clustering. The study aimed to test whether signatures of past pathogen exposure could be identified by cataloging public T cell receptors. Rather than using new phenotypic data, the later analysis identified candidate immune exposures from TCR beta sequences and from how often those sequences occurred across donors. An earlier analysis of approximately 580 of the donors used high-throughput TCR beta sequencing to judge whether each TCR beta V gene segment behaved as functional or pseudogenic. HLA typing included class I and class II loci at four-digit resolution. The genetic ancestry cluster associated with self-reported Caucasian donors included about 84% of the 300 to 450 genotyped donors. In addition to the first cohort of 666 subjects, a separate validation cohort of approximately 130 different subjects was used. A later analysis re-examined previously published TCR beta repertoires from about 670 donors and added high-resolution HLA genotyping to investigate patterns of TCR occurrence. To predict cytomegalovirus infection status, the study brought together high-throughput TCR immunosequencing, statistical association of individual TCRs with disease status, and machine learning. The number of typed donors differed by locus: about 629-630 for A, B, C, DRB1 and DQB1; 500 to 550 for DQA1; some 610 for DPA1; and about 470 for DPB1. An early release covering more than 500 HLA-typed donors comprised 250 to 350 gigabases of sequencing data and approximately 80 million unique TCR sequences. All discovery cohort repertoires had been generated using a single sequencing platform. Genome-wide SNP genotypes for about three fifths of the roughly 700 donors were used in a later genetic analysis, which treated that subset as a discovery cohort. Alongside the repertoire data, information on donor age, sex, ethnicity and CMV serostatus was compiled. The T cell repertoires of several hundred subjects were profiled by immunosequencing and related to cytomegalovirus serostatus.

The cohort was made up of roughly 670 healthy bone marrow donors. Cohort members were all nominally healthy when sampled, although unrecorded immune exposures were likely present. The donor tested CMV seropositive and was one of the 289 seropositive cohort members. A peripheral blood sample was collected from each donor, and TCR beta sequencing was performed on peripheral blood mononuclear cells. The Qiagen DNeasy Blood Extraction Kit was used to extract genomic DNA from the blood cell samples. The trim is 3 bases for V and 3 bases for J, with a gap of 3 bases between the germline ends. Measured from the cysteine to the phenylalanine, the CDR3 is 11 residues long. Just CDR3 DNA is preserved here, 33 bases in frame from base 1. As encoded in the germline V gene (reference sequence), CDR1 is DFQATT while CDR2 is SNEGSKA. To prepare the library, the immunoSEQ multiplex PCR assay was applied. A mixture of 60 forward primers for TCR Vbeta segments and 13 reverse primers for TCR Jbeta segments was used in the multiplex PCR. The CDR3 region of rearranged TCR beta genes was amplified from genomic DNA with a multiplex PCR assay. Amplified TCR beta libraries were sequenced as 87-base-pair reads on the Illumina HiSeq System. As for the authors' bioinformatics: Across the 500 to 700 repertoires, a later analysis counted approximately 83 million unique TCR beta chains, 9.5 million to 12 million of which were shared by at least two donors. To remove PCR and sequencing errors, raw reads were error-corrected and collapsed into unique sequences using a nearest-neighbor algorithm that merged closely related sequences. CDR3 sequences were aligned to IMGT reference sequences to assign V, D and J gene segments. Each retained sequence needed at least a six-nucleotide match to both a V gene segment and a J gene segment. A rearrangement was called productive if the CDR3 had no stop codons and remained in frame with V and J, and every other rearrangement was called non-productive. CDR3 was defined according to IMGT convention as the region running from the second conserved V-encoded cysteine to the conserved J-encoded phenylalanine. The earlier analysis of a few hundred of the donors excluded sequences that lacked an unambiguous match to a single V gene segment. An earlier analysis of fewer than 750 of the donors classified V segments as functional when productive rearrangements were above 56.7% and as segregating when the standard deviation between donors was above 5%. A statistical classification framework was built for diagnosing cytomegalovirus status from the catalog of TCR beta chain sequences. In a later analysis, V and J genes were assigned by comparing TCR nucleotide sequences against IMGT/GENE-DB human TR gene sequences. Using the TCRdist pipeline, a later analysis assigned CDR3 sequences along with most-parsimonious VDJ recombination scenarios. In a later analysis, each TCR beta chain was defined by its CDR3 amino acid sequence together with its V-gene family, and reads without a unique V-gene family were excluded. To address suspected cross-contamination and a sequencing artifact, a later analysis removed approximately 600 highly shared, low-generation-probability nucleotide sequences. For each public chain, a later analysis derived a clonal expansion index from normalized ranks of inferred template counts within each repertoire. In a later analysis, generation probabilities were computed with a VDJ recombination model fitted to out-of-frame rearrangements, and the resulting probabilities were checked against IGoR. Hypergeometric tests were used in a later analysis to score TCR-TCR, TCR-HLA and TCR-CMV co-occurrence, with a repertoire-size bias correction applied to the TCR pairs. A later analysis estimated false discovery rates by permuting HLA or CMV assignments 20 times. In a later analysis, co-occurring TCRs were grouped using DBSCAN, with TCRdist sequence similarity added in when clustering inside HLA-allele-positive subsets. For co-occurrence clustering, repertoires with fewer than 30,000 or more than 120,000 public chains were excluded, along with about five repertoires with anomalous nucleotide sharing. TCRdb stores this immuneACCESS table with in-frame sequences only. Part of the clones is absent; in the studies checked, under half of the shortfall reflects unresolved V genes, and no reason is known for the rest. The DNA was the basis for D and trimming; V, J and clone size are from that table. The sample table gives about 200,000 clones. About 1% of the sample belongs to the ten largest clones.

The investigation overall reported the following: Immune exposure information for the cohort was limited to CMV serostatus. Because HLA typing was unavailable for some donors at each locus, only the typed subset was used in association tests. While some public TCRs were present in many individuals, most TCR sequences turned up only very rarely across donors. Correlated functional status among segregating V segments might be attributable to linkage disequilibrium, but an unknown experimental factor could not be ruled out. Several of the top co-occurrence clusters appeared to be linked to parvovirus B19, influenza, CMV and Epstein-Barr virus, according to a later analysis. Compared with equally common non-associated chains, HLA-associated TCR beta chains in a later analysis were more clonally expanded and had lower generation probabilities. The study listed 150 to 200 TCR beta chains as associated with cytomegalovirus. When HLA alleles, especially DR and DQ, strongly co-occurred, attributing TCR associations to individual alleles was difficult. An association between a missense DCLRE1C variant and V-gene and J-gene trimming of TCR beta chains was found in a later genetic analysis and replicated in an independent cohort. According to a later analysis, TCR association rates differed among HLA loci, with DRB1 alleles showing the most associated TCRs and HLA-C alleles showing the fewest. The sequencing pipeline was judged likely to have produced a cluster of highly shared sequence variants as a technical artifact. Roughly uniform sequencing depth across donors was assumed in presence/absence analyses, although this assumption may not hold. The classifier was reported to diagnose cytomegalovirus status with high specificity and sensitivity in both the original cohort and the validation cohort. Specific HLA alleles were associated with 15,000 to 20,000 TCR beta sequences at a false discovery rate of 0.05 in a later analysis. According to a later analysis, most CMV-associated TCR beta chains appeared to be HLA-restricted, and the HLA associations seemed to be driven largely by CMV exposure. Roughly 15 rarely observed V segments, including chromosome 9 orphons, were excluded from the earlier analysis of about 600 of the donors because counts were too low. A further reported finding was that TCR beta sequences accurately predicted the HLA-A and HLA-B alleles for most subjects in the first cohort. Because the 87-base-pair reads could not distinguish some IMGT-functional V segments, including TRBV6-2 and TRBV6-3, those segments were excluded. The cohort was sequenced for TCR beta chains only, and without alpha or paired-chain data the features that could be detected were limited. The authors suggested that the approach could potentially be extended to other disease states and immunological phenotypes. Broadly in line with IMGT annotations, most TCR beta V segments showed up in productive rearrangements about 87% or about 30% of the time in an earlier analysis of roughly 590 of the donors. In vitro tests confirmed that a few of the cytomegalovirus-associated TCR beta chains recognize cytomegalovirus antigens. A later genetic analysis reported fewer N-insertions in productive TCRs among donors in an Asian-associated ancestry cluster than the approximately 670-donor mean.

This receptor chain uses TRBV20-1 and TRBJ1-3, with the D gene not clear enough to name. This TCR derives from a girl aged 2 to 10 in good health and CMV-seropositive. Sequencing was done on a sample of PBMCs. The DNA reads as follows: TGCAGTGCTAGTATTGGAAACACCATATATTTT. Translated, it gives CSASIGNTIYF.